A single T cell receptor beta chain is shown here with its context. This sample was included in a study of blood T cell repertoires in COVID-19. Whole-study context: PBMCs, B-cell-depleted T cells, or T cells provided the cDNA or gDNA that made up the material.

V was shortened by 3 bases and J by 3 bases, with 15 bases between the two germline ends. Germline values: CDR1 DFQATT, CDR2 SNEGSKA (reference sequence). The CDR3 has 15 residues. Enrollees, about 18 to 89 years old, lived in 20 to 25 US areas. In the source study's methods: Amplified reference gene primers provided the basis for estimating nucleated cell counts. Sequencing was performed with immunoSEQ multiplex PCR; in TCRdb, only in-frame clones are kept and a portion is missing. V and J calls and clone size follow that table, whereas D and trimming were derived from the DNA. Of approximately 450,000 clones listed, approximately 90% are singletons.

What was sequenced was PBMCs or T cells enriched from blood (not recorded which). The genes are TRBV20-1 and TRBJ1-5; D is perhaps TRBD1 (5 bases). This receptor was obtained from a woman aged 18-29 years with acute COVID-19. The CDR3 DNA sequence: TGCAGTGCTAGTGGGGCAGGGTCCGACAATCAGCCCCAGCATTTT. Encoded protein: CSASGAGSDNQPQHF.